The clone carrying this T cell receptor (beta chain) was seen only a few times. This sample was taken from a study of OX40 agonist ivuxolimab in advanced cancers. Sequencing used immunoSEQ multiplex PCR; TCRdb keeps in-frame clones, though not all of them. The data show 45,000 to 50,000 clones, 75% to 90% seen once. V shed 4 bases and J 8 bases; nucleotides not matched to a gene: 1. Germline CDR1 reads MGHDK; CDR2 reads SYGVNS. The CDR3 extends over 14 amino acids. The receptor's source is an adult with an advanced solid tumor such as melanoma, head and neck, liver or kidney cancer. This specimen was CD4+ or CD8+ T cells sorted from blood, taken in a trial of the OX40 agonist ivuxolimab. The chain recombines TRBV25-1 with TRBJ1-6; 11 nucleotides match TRBD1. CDR3 amino acids: CASSGGQGDSPLHF. The CDR3 DNA sequence: TGTGCCAGCAGTGGGGGACAGGGGGATTCACCCCTCCACTTT.